Detailed here is one TCR beta chain. The data were taken from a study of blood T cell repertoires in COVID-19. Background on the study: Acute and convalescent COVID-19 specimens originated in the United States, Italy and Spain. T cells, B-cell-depleted T cells, or PBMCs provided the cDNA or gDNA that served as material.

The authors' processing: The authors estimated nucleated cell counts from reference gene primer amplification. Produced via immunoSEQ multiplex PCR; TCRdb's table is partial and in-frame only. The V and J calls and clone size were taken over from that table, and D and trimming were inferred from the DNA. The table lists about 270,000 clones, approximately 86% of them singletons. Sample: peripheral blood. The sequence was obtained from a man aged 35 to 55 with active or convalescent COVID-19.

CDR3: CAWNPGSDTQYF. CDR3 DNA: TGTGCCTGGAATCCGGGGTCAGATACGCAGTATTTT. This chain joins TRBV30 and TRBJ2-3; the D gene is possibly TRBD2 (5 bases). This CDR3 comprises 12 residues. V was trimmed by 4 bases and J by 4 bases, leaving 9 bases between them. The germline V gene encodes CDR1 GTSNPN and CDR2 SVGIG (reference sequence).